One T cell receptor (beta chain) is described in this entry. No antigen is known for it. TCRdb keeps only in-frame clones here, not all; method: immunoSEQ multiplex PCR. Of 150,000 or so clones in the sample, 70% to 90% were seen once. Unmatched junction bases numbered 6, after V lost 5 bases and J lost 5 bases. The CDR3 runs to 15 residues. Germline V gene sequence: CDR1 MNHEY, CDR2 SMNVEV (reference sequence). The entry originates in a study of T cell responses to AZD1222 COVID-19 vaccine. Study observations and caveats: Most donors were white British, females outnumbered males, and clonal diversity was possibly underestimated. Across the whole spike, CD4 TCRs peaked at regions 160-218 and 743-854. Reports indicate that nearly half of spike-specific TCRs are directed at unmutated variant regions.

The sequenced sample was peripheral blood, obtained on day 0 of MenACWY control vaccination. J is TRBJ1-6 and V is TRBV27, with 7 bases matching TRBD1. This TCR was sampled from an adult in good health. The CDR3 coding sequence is TGTGCCAGCAGTCCACAGGGGTTCAATAATTCACCCCTCCACTTT. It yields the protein CASSPQGFNNSPLHF.